Listed here is a single T cell receptor beta chain. This entry is derived from a study of blood T cell repertoires in COVID-19. Study summary: T cells, B-cell-depleted T cells, or PBMCs provided the cDNA or gDNA that served as material.

This CDR3 has 15 residues. Germline CDR1 and CDR2: SGHDT and YYEEEE. Trimming stripped 0 bases from V and 1 base from J, with 10 bases between. As processed by the authors: Amplification of reference gene primers was used by the study to estimate nucleated cell counts. Here immunoSEQ multiplex PCR was the method, and the copy in TCRdb shows in-frame clones only, minus some. For V, J and clone size, that table is used; D and trimming come from the DNA. Here the sample spans roughly 97,000 clones, 90% being singletons. This sequence joins TRBV5-6 and TRBJ1-1; no clear D. The source material was peripheral blood. The sequence was obtained from a man in his 60s with acute or convalescent COVID-19. For the CDR3, the DNA is TGTGCCAGCAGCTTGGGCAGGCTCAGGAACACTGAAGCTTTCTTT. Protein sequence: CASSLGRLRNTEAFF.